These 2 T cell receptor beta chains share one sample of origin, sequenced in a study of cytomegalovirus exposure and HLA in healthy donors. In the PCR, 60 Vbeta and 13 Jbeta primers were used. The data were produced by immunoSEQ multiplex PCR, yet TCRdb's version contains in-frame clones alone and is incomplete. The data contain about 140,000 clones, less than 80% of them seen just once; the ten biggest clones take up less than 2%. Sequencing used PBMCs. Receptor source: a female donor in good health and CMV-seropositive.

J is TRBJ2-7 and V is TRBV19, with D possibly matching TRBD2 (5 bases). Trimming left V 6 bases short and J 0 bases short, with 18 bases between. This CDR3 has 16 amino acids. Germline CDR1 and CDR2: LNHDA and SQIVND (reference sequence). The CDR3 loop reads CASSQSGGQSSYEQYF. Written as DNA, the CDR3 is TGTGCCAGTAGCCAGTCAGGCGGGCAAAGCTCCTACGAGCAGTACTTC.

This clone was seen a handful of times. The chain has TRBV5-4 and TRBJ2-3; 7 bases are shared with TRBD2. The CDR3 is 16 amino acids. With 0 bases clipped from V and 0 bases from J, the junction kept 4 bases outside the gene matches. Germline V gene sequence: CDR1 SGHNT, CDR2 YYREEE (reference sequence). The CDR3 here is CASSLAHSGSTDTQYF. Here the CDR3 DNA reads TGTGCCAGCAGCTTGGCCCATAGCGGGAGCACAGATACGCAGTATTTT.